This TCR beta chain was identified during a study of CD8 T cells in ankylosing spondylitis. Study-wide results and caveats: For ankylosing spondylitis blood, a TCR beta motif of several highly homologous variants appeared characteristic.

TCRdb independently ran MiXCR on the 5' RACE reads; one entry per CDR3 protein. Of about 330,000 distinct CDR3 sequences in the sample, 8% were seen once. On this clonotype itself: What it recognizes is unknown.

This sequence was found in a male donor with ankylosing spondylitis. The source material was blood, either unsorted or a sorted T cell fraction (not recorded which).

The CDR3 bases are TGCGCCAGCAGCTGGGGGACTAGCGGGGTGCAAGAGACCCAGTACTTC. Its protein is CASSWGTSGVQETQYF. The chain recombines TRBV5-1 with TRBJ2-5, with TRBD2 matching 13 bases. The germline gives CDR1 SGHRS, CDR2 YFSETQ. Germline trimming cut 3 bases from V and 2 bases from J; bases unmatched to any gene: 4. The CDR3 consists of 16 residues. Complete variable domain (other parts from reference TRBV5-1 and TRBJ2-5): KAGVTQTPRYLIKTRGQQVTLSCSPISGHRSVSWYQQTPGQGLQFLFEYFSETQRNKGNFPGRFSGRQFSNSRSEMNVSTLELGDSALYLCASSWGTSGVQETQYFGPGTRLLVL.